Here is one T cell receptor beta chain with its context. Its antigen remains unidentified. The assay was immunoSEQ multiplex PCR, and TCRdb's table has in-frame clones only and misses some. The sample yields tens of thousands of clones, 80% to 90% seen once. The source of the sample is a study of pediatric ulcerative colitis. Findings and caveats of the study: Rectal repertoires separated controls, mild-moderate and acute severe colitis.

Specimen: blood. This TCR was recovered from a boy under 18 who was a control in a study of pediatric ulcerative colitis.

For the CDR3, the DNA is TGTGCCAGCAGCTTAGGAGGGCTAGCGGAAGAGACCCAGTACTTC. Translating it yields CASSLGGLAEETQYF. This rearrangement joins TRBV11-3 to TRBJ2-5, with 7 bases fitting TRBD2. This CDR3 comprises 15 residues. Germline V gene data show CDR1 as SGHNT and CDR2 as YENEEA. The V and J ends lost 1 base and 3 bases, in that order; junction bases with no gene match: 5.